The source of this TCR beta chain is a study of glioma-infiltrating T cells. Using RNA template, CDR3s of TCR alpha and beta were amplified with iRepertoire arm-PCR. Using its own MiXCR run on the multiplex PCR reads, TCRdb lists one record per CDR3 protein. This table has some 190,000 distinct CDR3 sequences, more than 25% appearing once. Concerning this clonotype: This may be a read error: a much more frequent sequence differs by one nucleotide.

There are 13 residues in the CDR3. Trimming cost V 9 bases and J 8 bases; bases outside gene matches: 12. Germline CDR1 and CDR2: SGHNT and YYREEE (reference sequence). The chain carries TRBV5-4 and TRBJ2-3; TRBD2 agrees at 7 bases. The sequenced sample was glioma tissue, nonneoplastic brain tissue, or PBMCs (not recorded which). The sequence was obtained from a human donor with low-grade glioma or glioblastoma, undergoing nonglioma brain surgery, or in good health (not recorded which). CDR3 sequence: CAIEPLAAVTQYF. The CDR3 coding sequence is TGTGCCATTGAACCGCTAGCGGCAGTTACGCAGTATTTT.